This T cell receptor (beta chain) was sequenced for a study of cytomegalovirus exposure and HLA in healthy donors. Study details: Earlier, 95 million to 130 million unique TCR beta sequences were recovered from about 179 million T cells by an analysis. Of more than 350 genotyped donors, around 84% clustered with self-reported Caucasian donors.

In the case of this clone: No antigen is known for it.

The CDR3 spans 13 residues. Germline trimming cut 7 bases from V and 5 bases from J; bases unmatched to any gene: 6. Germline values: CDR1 SQVTM, CDR2 ANQGSEA. The study, taken as a whole, reports: Immune exposure data for these donors was limited to CMV serostatus.

PCR used 60 Vbeta primers and 13 Jbeta primers. The repertoire was sequenced with immunoSEQ multiplex PCR; TCRdb's copy has only in-frame clones and lacks some. The data contain approximately 150,000 clones, approximately 70% of them singletons. The TCR comes from a woman between 18 and 30 years old in good health and CMV-seronegative. Sequenced input: PBMCs. V gene TRBV29-1 combines with J gene TRBJ1-2; 11 nucleotides line up with TRBD1. DNA of the CDR3: TGCAGCGATATGGACAGGGGGCCTTATGGCTACACCTTC. This sequence encodes CSDMDRGPYGYTF.